The count of the clone carrying this T cell receptor (beta chain) is one. Its antigen remains unknown. These data belong to a study of lymphopenia after photon versus proton radiotherapy. Overall study results and limits: Photon-treated patients lost naive T cells and TCR diversity; proton-treated stayed stable.

Produced via immunoSEQ multiplex PCR; TCRdb's table is partial and in-frame only. Of thousands of clones detected, around 88% appear once; the ten largest clones hold roughly 20%. Here the sequenced sample was peripheral blood, taken from a patient treated with photon-based radiotherapy. The clonotype comes from a man older than 75 with cholangiocarcinoma.

In nucleotides, the CDR3 is TGTGCCAGCAGCGTAGAAGGGAATAGCAATCAGCCCCAGCATTTT. Translation: CASSVEGNSNQPQHF. The chain employs TRBV9 and TRBJ1-5; D is ambiguous. Germline CDR1 is SGDLS and CDR2 is YYNGEE. V was shortened by 0 bases and J by 0 bases, with 7 bases between the two germline ends. The CDR3 has 15 residues.